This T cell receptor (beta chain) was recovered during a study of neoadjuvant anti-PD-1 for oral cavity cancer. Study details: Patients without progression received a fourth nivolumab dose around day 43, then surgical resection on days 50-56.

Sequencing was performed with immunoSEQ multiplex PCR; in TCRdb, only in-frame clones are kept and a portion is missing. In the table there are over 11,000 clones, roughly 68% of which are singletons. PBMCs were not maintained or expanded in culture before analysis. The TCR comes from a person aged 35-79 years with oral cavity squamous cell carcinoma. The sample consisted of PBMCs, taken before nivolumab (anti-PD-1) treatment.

The CDR3 bases are TGTGCCAGCAGCCCCCAGCCTACAGGGGGAACTGCTCATGGCTACACCTTC. Translating gives CASSPQPTGGTAHGYTF. The rearrangement uses TRBV5-4 and TRBJ1-2; TRBD1 agrees at 8 bases. This CDR3 region has 17 residues. The V and J ends lost 4 bases and 6 bases, in that order; junction bases with no gene match: 17. From germline, CDR1 is SGHNT and CDR2 YYREEE (reference sequence).